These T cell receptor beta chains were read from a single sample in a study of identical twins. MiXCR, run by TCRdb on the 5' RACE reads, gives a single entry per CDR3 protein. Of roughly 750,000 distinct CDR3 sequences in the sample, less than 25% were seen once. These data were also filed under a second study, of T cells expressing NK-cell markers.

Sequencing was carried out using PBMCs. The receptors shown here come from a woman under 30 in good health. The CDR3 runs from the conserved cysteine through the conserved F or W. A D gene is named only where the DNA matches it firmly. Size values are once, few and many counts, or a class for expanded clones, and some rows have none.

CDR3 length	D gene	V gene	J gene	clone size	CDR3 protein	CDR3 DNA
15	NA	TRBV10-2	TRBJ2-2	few	CASSAKRANTGELFF	TGCGCCAGCAGTGCTAAGCGCGCGAACACCGGGGAGCTGTTTTTT
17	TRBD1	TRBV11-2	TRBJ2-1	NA	CASGSSPGQGSYNEQFF	TGTGCCAGCGGCTCTAGCCCGGGACAGGGCTCCTACAATGAGCAGTTCTTC
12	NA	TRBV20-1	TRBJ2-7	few	CSARAPAYEQYF	TGCAGTGCTAGAGCCCCGGCCTACGAGCAGTACTTC
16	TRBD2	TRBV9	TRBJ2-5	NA	CASSVEVTSGSGAQYF	TGTGCCAGCAGCGTAGAGGTGACTAGCGGCTCAGGGGCCCAGTACTTC
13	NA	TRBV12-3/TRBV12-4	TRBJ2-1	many	CASSFGPVREQFF	TGTGCCAGCAGTTTCGGGCCCGTCAGGGAGCAGTTCTTC
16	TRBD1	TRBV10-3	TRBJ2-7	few	CAISRVEGQVSYEQYF	TGTGCCATCAGTAGAGTTGAGGGACAGGTTTCCTACGAGCAGTACTTC
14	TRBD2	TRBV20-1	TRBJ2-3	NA	CSAETSGETDTQYF	TGCAGTGCCGAGACTAGCGGAGAGACAGATACGCAGTATTTT
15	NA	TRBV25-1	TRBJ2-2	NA	CASSARVANTGELFF	TGTGCCAGCAGTGCCAGGGTCGCGAACACCGGGGAGCTGTTTTTT
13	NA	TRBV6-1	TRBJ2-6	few	CASRSPMTNVLTF	TGTGCCAGCAGGTCCCCTATGACCAACGTCCTGACTTTC
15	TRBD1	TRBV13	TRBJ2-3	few	CASSGRTGEGDTQYF	TGTGCCAGCAGCGGTAGGACAGGCGAAGGGGATACGCAGTATTTT
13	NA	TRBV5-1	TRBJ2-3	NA	CASSSSLANPQYF	TGCGCCAGCAGCTCTTCCTTAGCCAATCCGCAGTATTTT
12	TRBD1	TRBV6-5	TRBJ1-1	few	CASSSRQGSVFF	TGTGCCAGCAGTTCGCGACAGGGATCGGTTTTCTTT
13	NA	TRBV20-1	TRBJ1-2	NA	CSARDSLRDGYTF	TGCAGTGCTAGAGATTCCCTTCGGGACGGCTACACCTTC
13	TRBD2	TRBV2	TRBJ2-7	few	CASGGDDSYEQYF	TGTGCCAGCGGGGGGGACGACTCCTACGAGCAGTACTTC
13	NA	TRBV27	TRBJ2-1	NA	CASSSIPSNEQFF	TGTGCCAGCAGTTCCATCCCCTCCAATGAGCAGTTCTTC
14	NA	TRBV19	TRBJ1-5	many	CASSIRGGNQPQHF	TGTGCCAGTAGTATCCGAGGGGGCAATCAGCCCCAGCATTTT
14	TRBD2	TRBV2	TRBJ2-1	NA	CAIPLAGGFNEQFF	TGTGCCATACCCCTAGCGGGAGGTTTCAATGAGCAGTTCTTC
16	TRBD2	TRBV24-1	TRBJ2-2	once	CATSDPIAGGTGELFF	TGTGCCACCAGTGATCCTATAGCGGGAGGCACCGGGGAGCTGTTTTTT
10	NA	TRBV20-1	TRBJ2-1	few	CSAPRGEQFF	TGCAGTGCCCCCCGGGGGGAGCAGTTCTTC
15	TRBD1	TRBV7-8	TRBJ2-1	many	CASSLSGQANNEQFF	TGTGCCAGCAGCTTAAGCGGACAGGCAAACAATGAGCAGTTCTTC
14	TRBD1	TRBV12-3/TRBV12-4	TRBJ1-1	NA	CASRQGTGHTEAFF	TGTGCCAGCAGACAAGGGACAGGTCACACTGAAGCTTTCTTT
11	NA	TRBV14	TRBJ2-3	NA	CASSHEDTQYF	TGTGCCAGCAGCCATGAAGATACGCAGTATTTT
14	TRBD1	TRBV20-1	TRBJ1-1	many	CSAMRTGRGTEAFF	TGCAGTGCTATGAGGACAGGGAGGGGGACTGAAGCTTTCTTT
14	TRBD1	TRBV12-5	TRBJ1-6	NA	CASAGQGLTSPLHF	TGTGCTAGTGCCGGACAGGGCTTGACTTCACCCCTCCACTTT
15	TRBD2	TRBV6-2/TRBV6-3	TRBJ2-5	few	CASSYSTSGQETQYF	TGTGCCAGCAGTTACTCGACTAGCGGGCAAGAGACCCAGTACTTC
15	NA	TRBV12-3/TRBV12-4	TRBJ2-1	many	CASRGSGFAYNEQFF	TGTGCCAGCAGGGGCTCAGGGTTCGCCTACAATGAGCAGTTCTTC
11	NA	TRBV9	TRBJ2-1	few	CASRGMAEQFF	TGTGCCAGCAGGGGGATGGCCGAACAGTTCTTC
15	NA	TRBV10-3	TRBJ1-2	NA	CAISESTLGGYGYTF	TGTGCCATCAGTGAGTCCACTCTGGGGGGTTATGGCTACACCTTC
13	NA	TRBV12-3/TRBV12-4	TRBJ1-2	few	CASSWTKNYGYTF	TGTGCCAGCAGTTGGACAAAGAACTATGGCTACACCTTC
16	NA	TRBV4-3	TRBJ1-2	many	CASSLHEGDTNYGYTF	TGCGCCAGCAGCCTACACGAGGGGGATACTAACTATGGCTACACCTTC
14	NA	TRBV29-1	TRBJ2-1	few	CSVGVQSSYNEQFF	TGCAGCGTTGGGGTACAGAGCTCCTACAATGAGCAGTTCTTC
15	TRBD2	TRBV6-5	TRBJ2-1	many	CASSFYSGRDRSQFF	TGTGCCAGCAGTTTTTATAGCGGGAGAGATAGGTCGCAGTTCTTC
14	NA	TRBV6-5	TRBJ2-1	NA	CASSFLNSHNEQFF	TGTGCCAGCAGTTTTCTAAACTCCCACAATGAGCAGTTCTTC
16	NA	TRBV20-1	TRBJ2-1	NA	CSARDALLSSYNEQFF	TGCAGTGCTAGAGATGCACTCCTGAGCTCCTACAATGAGCAGTTCTTC
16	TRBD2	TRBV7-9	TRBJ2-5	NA	CASSVSISGAGETQYF	TGTGCCAGCAGCGTTTCCATTAGCGGGGCCGGGGAGACCCAGTACTTC
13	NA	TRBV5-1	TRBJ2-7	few	CASSFRVGYEQYF	TGCGCCAGCAGCTTCAGGGTTGGTTACGAGCAGTACTTC
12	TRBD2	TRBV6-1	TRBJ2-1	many	CARLAGLGEQFF	TGTGCCAGATTAGCGGGACTGGGTGAGCAGTTCTTC
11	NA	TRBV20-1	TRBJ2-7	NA	CSADYVTEQYF	TGCAGTGCCGACTACGTTACCGAGCAGTACTTC
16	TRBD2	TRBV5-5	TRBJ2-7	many	CASNPPESGTSYEQYF	TGTGCCAGCAACCCCCCCGAGAGCGGGACCTCCTACGAGCAGTACTTC
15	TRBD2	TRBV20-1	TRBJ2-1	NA	CSAVTPAGGGDEEFF	TGCAGTGCTGTGACTCCAGCGGGGGGGGGCGATGAGGAGTTCTTC
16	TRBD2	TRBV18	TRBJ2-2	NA	CASSLTSGEITGELFF	TGTGCCAGCTCTCTGACTAGCGGGGAAATCACCGGGGAGCTGTTTTTT
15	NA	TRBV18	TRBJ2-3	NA	CASSPGISSTDTQYF	TGTGCCAGCTCACCAGGGATTTCTAGCACAGATACGCAGTATTTT
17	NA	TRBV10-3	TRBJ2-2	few	CAIMALRQGTSTGELFF	TGTGCCATCATGGCCCTGCGGCAGGGGACCTCCACCGGGGAGCTGTTTTTT
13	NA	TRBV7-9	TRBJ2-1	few	CASSQDGGNEQFF	TGTGCCAGCAGCCAGGACGGTGGGAATGAGCAGTTCTTC